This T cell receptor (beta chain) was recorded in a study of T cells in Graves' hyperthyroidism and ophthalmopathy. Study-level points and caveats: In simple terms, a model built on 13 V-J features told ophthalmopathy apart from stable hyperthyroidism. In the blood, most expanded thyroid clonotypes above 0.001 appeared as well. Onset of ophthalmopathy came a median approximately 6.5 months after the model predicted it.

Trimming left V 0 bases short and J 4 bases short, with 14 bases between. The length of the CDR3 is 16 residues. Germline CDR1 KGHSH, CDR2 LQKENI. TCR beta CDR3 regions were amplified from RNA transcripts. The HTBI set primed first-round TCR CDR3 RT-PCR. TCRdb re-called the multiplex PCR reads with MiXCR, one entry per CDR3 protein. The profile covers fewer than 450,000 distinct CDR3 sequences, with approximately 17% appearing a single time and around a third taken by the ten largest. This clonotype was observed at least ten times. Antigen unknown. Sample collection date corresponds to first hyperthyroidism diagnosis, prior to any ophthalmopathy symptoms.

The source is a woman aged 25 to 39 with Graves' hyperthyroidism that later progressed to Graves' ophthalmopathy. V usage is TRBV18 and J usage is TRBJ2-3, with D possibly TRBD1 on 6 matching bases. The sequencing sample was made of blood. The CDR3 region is CASSPPGQITADTQYF. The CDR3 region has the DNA TGTGCCAGCTCACCACCGGGACAAATCACAGCAGATACGCAGTATTTT.